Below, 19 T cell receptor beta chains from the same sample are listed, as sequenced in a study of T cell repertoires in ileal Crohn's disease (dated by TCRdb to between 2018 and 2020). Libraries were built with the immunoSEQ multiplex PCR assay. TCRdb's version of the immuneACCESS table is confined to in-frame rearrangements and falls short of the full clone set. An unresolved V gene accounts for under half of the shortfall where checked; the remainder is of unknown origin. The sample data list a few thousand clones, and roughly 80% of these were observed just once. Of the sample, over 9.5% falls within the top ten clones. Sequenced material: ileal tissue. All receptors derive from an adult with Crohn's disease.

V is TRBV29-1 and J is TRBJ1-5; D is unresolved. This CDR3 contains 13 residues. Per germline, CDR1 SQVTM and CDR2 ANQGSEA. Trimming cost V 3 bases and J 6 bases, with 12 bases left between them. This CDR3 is CSVEVGVGQPQHF. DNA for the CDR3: TGCAGCGTTGAGGTAGGAGTCGGTCAGCCCCAGCATTTT.

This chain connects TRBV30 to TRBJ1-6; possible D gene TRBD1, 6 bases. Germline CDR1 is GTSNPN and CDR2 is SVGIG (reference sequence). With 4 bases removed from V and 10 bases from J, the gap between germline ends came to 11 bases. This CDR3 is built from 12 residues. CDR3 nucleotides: TGTGCCTGGAAACAGGGAAAATCACCCCTCCACTTT. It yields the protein CAWKQGKSPLHF.

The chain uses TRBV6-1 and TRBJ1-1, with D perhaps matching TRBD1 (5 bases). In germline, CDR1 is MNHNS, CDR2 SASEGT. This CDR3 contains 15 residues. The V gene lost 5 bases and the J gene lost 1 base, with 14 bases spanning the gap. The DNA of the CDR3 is TGTGCCAGCAGTAATGGGGGGTGGGGGAACACTGAAGCTTTCTTT. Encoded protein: CASSNGGWGNTEAFF.

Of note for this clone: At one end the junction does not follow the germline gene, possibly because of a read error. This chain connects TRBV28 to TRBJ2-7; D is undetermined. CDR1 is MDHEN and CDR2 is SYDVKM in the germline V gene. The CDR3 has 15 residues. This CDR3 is CASSAGDRLSDEQYF. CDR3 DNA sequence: TGTGCCAGCAGTGCAGGCGACCGGCTCTCCGACGAGCAGTACTTC.

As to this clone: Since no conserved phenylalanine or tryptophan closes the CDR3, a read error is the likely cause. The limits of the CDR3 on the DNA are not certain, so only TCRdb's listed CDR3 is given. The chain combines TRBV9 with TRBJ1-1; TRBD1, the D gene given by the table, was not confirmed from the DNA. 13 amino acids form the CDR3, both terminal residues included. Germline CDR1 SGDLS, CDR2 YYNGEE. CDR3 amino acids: CASSPHSGTGLAS.

The CDR3 sequence: CASSEGGTTQETQYF. In nucleotides, the CDR3 is TGTGCCAGCTCGGAGGGGGGGACGACGCAAGAGACCCAGTACTTC. This rearrangement joins TRBV27 to TRBJ2-5; maybe TRBD2 (7 bases). Trimming removed 8 bases from V and 2 bases from J, with 18 bases in between. This CDR3 is built from 15 residues. Per the germline V gene, CDR1 is MNHEY and CDR2 is SMNVEV (reference sequence).

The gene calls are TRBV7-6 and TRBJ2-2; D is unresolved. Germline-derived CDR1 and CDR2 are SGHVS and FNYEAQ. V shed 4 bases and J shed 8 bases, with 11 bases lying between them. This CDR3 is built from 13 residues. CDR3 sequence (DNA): TGTGCCAGCAGCTCCCATCCAATGGGGGAGCTGTTTTTT. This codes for CASSSHPMGELFF.

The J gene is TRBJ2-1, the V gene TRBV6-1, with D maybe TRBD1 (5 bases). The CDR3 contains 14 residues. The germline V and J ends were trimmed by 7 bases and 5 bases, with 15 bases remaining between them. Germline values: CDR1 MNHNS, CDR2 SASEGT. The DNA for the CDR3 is TGTGCCAGCATCGGATTGGCCAGGGACAATGAGCAGTTCTTC. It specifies CASIGLARDNEQFF.

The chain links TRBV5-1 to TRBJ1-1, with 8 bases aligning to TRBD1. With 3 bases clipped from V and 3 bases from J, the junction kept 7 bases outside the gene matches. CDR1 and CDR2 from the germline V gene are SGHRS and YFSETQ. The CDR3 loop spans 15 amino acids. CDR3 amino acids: CASSSLDRVDTEAFF. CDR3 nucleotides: TGCGCCAGCAGCTCCTTGGACAGGGTAGACACTGAAGCTTTCTTT.

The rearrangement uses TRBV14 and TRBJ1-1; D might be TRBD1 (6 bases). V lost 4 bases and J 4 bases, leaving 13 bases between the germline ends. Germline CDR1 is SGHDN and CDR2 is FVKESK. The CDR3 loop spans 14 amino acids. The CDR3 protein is CASSRSRGGTEAFF. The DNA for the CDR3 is TGTGCCAGCAGCCGGAGCAGGGGTGGCACTGAAGCTTTCTTT. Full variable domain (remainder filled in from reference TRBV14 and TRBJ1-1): EAGVTQFPSHSVIEKGQTVTLRCDPISGHDNLYWYRRVMGKEIKFLLHFVKESKQDESGMPNNRFLAERTGGTYSTLKVQPAELEDSGVYFCASSRSRGGTEAFFGQGTRLTVV.

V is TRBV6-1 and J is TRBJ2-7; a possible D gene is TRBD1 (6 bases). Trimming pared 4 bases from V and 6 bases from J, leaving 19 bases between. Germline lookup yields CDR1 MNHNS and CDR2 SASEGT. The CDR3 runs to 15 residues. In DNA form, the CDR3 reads TGTGCCAGCAGTGCAGACACCGGGACACCGGGCGAGCAGTACTTC. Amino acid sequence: CASSADTGTPGEQYF.

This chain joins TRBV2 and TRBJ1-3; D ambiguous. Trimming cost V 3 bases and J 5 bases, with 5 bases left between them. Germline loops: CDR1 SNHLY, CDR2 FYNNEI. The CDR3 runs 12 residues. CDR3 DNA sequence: TGTGCCAGCAGTGATCAGAGAAACACCATATATTTT. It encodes CASSDQRNTIYF. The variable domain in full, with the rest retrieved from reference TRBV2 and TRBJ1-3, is EPEVTQTPSHQVTQMGQEVILRCVPISNHLYFYWYRQILGQKVEFLVSFYNNEISEKSEIFDDQFSVERPDGSNFTLKIRSTKLEDSAMYFCASSDQRNTIYFGEGSWLTVV.

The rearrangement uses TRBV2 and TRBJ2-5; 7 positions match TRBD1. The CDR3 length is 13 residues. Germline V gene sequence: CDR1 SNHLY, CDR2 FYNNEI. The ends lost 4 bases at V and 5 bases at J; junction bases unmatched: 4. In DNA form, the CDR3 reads TGTGCCAGCAGTGTAACAGGGGTGGAGACCCAGTACTTC. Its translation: CASSVTGVETQYF.

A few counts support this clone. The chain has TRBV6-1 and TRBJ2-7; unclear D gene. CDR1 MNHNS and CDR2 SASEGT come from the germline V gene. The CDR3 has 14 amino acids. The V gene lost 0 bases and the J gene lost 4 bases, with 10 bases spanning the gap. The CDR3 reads CASSEALATYEQYF. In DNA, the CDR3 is TGTGCCAGCAGTGAAGCGTTGGCAACGTACGAGCAGTACTTC.

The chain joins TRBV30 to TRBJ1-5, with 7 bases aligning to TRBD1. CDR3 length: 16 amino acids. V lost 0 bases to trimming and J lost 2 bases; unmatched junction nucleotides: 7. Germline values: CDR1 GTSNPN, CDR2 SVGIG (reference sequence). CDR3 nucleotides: TGTGCCTGGAGTGTGGGGACAGACCCCGGCAATCAGCCCCAGCATTTT. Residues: CAWSVGTDPGNQPQHF.

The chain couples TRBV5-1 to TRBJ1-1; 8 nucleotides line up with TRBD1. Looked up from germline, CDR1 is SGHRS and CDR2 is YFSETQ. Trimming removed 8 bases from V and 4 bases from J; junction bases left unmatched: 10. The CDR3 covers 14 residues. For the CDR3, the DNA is TGCGCCAGTACCTCGGGACAGGCGGCCACTGAAGCTTTCTTT. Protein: CASTSGQAATEAFF.

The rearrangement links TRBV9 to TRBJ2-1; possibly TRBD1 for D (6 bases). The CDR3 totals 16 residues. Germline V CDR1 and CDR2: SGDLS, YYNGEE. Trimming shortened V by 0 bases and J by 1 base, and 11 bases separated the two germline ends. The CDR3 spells CASSVAQGWSYNEQFF. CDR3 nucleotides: TGTGCCAGCAGCGTAGCTCAGGGGTGGTCCTACAATGAGCAGTTCTTC. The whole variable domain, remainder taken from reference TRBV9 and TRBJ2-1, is DSGVTQTPKHLITATGQRVTLRCSPRSGDLSVYWYQQSLDQGLQFLIQYYNGEERAKGNILERFSAQQFPDLHSELNLSSLELGDSALYFCASSVAQGWSYNEQFFGPGTRLTVL.

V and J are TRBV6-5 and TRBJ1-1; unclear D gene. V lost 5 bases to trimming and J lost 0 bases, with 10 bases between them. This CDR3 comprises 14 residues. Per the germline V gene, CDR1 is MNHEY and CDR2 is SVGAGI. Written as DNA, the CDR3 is TGTGCCAGCAGTGAGAGCCTCATGAACACTGAAGCTTTCTTT. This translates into CASSESLMNTEAFF.

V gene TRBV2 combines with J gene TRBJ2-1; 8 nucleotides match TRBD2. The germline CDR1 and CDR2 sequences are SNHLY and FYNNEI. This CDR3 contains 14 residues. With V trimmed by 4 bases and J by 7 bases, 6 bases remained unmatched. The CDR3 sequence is CASSGIAGRNEQFF. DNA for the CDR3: TGTGCCAGCAGTGGAATAGCGGGGAGGAATGAGCAGTTCTTC.